This TCR beta chain was found in a study of shared clonotypes between healthy human individuals. Whole-study context: The donor pool was made up of a couple of women and a few men aged 18 to 49.

The ends were cut back, 5 bases at V and 4 bases at J, with 9 bases in the middle. This CDR3 is 13 amino acids long. The germline V gene encodes CDR1 MNHEY and CDR2 SMNVEV (reference sequence). Study-wide results and caveats: Donor clonotype sharing was expected to depend on sequencing depth.

Here immunoSEQ multiplex PCR was the method, and the copy in TCRdb shows in-frame clones only, minus some. The table lists under 600,000 clones, just over 75% of them singletons. Note on this clone: Its antigen is still unknown.

There were no recent acute infections or vaccinations among the donors, who were healthy HIV-negative adults. This clonotype originated in a woman aged 40 to 55 in good health. Some clones in this sample may be carry-over from other donors' samples. The source material was PBMCs. J is TRBJ1-5 and V is TRBV27; perhaps TRBD1 as D (6 bases). The CDR3 DNA follows: TGTGCCAGCAGTCCAACAGGGAATCAGCCCCAGCATTTT. Its protein is CASSPTGNQPQHF.